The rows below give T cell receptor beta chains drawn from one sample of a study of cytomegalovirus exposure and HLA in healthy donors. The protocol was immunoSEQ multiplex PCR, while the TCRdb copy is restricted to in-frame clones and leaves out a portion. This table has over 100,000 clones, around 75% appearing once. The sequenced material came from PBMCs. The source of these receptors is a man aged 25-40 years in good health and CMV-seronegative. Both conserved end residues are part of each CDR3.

CDR3: CASSLKGGGHEQYF; J: TRBJ2-7; V: TRBV5-1
CDR3: CAGYNAGGEAFF; J: TRBJ1-1; V: TRBV6-1
CDR3: CASSLLAGGPDTQYF; J: TRBJ2-3; V: TRBV7-2
CDR3: CASSFVGGTGEKLFF; J: TRBJ1-4; V: TRBV5-6
CDR3: CASSRGQGRLPQPQHF; J: TRBJ1-5; V: TRBV11-1
CDR3: CASSFIVVRQGHGYTF; J: TRBJ1-2; V: TRBV28
CDR3: CASSLAGGTGLYEQYF; J: -; V: TRBV7-6
CDR3: CASSGRDRGKTYEQYF; J: TRBJ2-7; V: TRBV27
CDR3: CASSEGQKYTEAFF; J: TRBJ1-1; V: TRBV6-1
CDR3: CASSEEVRRRPQHF; J: TRBJ1-5; V: TRBV6-5
CDR3: CASSQVDSPTASPLHF; J: TRBJ1-6; V: TRBV4-2
CDR3: CASRAPSGGPYEQYF; J: TRBJ2-7; V: TRBV9
CDR3: CASSQEEGRDGYTF; J: TRBJ1-2; V: TRBV4-2
CDR3: CASSLAGGADTQYF; J: TRBJ2-3; V: TRBV12-5
CDR3: CATSGRGESSYEQYF; J: TRBJ2-7; V: TRBV15
CDR3: CASSSASTQYF; J: TRBJ2-5; V: TRBV27
CDR3: CASSSPGEKSSYNEQFF; J: TRBJ2-1; V: TRBV7-9
CDR3: CASSLGGGRGYEQYF; J: TRBJ2-7; V: TRBV11-2
CDR3: CASSLGGQGVGYEQYF; J: TRBJ2-7; V: TRBV5-1
CDR3: CASSVLAGGSKDEQFF; J: TRBJ2-1; V: TRBV2
CDR3: CASSFSGGGDAQYF; J: TRBJ2-3; V: TRBV5-1
CDR3: CASSSPGQMNTEAFF; J: TRBJ1-1; V: TRBV5-4
CDR3: CAWSVLPLAGDNQPQHF; J: TRBJ1-5; V: TRBV30
CDR3: CASSLVARQDTQYF; J: TRBJ2-3; V: TRBV5-6
CDR3: CASSVKGVEDTQYF; J: TRBJ2-3; V: TRBV9
CDR3: CASSPESNQPQHF; J: TRBJ1-5; V: TRBV18
CDR3: CASSEAAIQYF; J: TRBJ2-4; V: TRBV2
CDR3: CASSLAGDYGYTF; J: TRBJ1-2; V: TRBV7-8
CDR3: CASSLGQSYEQYF; J: -; V: TRBV5-1
CDR3: CASSPLKGGHGDGYTF; J: TRBJ1-2; V: TRBV18
CDR3: CASSLTSRDTYYGYTF; J: TRBJ1-2; V: TRBV28
CDR3: CASSLSGTGQETQYF; J: TRBJ2-5; V: TRBV5-1
CDR3: CASSLGTSPETQYF; J: TRBJ2-5; V: TRBV19
CDR3: CASSIADRVPDTQYF; J: TRBJ2-3; V: TRBV19
CDR3: CARSFTGPSYNSPLHF; J: TRBJ1-6; V: TRBV5-3
CDR3: CASNDLGTGRTRAETQYF; J: TRBJ2-5; V: TRBV5-1
CDR3: CAWSVAQGHGYTF; J: TRBJ1-2; V: TRBV30
CDR3: CASSFTLDRDGRETQYF; J: TRBJ2-5; V: TRBV5-6
CDR3: CACDRGQSGNQPQHF; J: TRBJ1-5; V: TRBV30
CDR3: CASSSLAGANEQFF; J: TRBJ2-1; V: TRBV5-1
CDR3: CASSLGGRTGELFF; J: TRBJ2-2; V: TRBV7-2
CDR3: CASSLKFPPGDYGYTF; J: TRBJ1-2; V: TRBV5-1
CDR3: CASSARHDNEKLFF; J: TRBJ1-4; V: TRBV5-8
CDR3: CASSHLRGQPQETQYF; J: TRBJ2-5; V: TRBV14
CDR3: CASSSPRGTLRTDTQYF; J: TRBJ2-3; V: TRBV28
CDR3: CASFDEGARRVSYEQYF; J: TRBJ2-7; V: TRBV12-5
CDR3: CASSWRLAGIYEQYF; J: TRBJ2-7; V: TRBV13